The 21 T cell receptor beta chains presented below share a single source sample, sequenced in a study of cytomegalovirus exposure and HLA in healthy donors. The PCR ran on 60 Vbeta and 13 Jbeta primers. The data were produced by immunoSEQ multiplex PCR, yet TCRdb's version contains in-frame clones alone and is incomplete. Its table records roughly 30,000 clones. The sequenced sample was PBMCs. These receptors all stem from a female donor in good health and CMV-seronegative.

J is TRBJ2-2 and V is TRBV6-6, with a possible D match to TRBD1 (6 bases). Per germline, CDR1 MNHNY and CDR2 SVGAGI (reference sequence). The CDR3 is made up of 15 amino acids. V lost 3 bases, J lost 6 bases, and 14 bases lay in between. The CDR3 is CASSYKQGTAGELFF. The CDR3 nucleotides read TGTGCCAGCAGTTATAAACAGGGAACGGCCGGGGAGCTGTTTTTT.

V usage is TRBV18 and J usage is TRBJ2-7; TRBD2 aligns across 14 bases. The CDR3 is 13 residues long. J gave up 7 bases and V 4 bases, and 0 bases lay outside the gene matches. Germline V gene lookup returns CDR1 KGHSH and CDR2 LQKENI. The DNA for the CDR3 is TGTGCCAGCTCACGGACTAGCGGGGGGGAGCAGTACTTC. Translation gives CASSRTSGGEQYF.

This chain links TRBV5-6 with TRBJ2-7, with 7 bases identical to TRBD2. The junction had 13 bases not matched to a gene; V was cut back by 4 bases and J by 6 bases. Germline values: CDR1 SGHDT, CDR2 YYEEEE. The CDR3 consists of 15 residues. The chain's CDR3 is CASSPLKRGLIEQYF. The CDR3 bases are TGTGCCAGCAGCCCTCTCAAGCGGGGACTGATCGAGCAGTACTTC.

J is TRBJ1-2 and V is TRBV25-1, with D maybe TRBD1 (5 bases). Germline lookup yields CDR1 MGHDK and CDR2 SYGVNS. This CDR3 comprises 14 residues. Trimming removed 6 bases from V and 7 bases from J, with 18 bases in between. CDR3 DNA sequence: TGTGCCAGCAGCAGCCCGGGGGTAGCGGCTGGCTACACCTTC. Its translation: CASSSPGVAAGYTF.

V gene TRBV4-2 combines with J gene TRBJ2-7; 11 bases fit TRBD2. Germline values: CDR1 LGHNA, CDR2 YNFKEQ. This CDR3 contains 16 residues. V was clipped by 4 bases and J by 5 bases; unmatched bases: 10. CDR3 nucleotide sequence: TGTGCCAGCAGCCTTACTAGCGGGGGAATTAAGAACGAGCAGTACTTC. This encodes CASSLTSGGIKNEQYF.

The chain is built from TRBV2 and TRBJ2-7; D is undetermined. The CDR3 covers 15 residues. The V gene's germline CDR1 is SNHLY and CDR2 FYNNEI. Trimming stripped 3 bases from V and 0 bases from J, with 12 bases between. The CDR3 DNA reads as TGTGCCAGCAGTGAGCTAGTCGGCTCCTCCTACGAGCAGTACTTC. It yields the protein CASSELVGSSYEQYF. Using reference TRBV2 and TRBJ2-7 for the parts outside the CDR3, the full variable domain is EPEVTQTPSHQVTQMGQEVILRCVPISNHLYFYWYRQILGQKVEFLVSFYNNEISEKSEIFDDQFSVERPDGSNFTLKIRSTKLEDSAMYFCASSELVGSSYEQYFGPGTRLTVT.

The rearrangement links TRBV18 to TRBJ1-3; weak D call: TRBD1 (6 bases). CDR3 size: 18 residues. CDR1 and CDR2 from the germline V gene are KGHSH and LQKENI. V was cut by 3 bases and J by 2 bases, with 20 bases left in between. The CDR3 loop is CASSPIQGGSLTGNTIYF. CDR3 bases: TGTGCCAGCTCACCCATACAGGGTGGGAGTCTTACTGGAAACACCATATATTTT. Full variable domain (rest looked up from reference TRBV18 and TRBJ1-3): NAGVMQNPRHLVRRRGQEARLRCSPMKGHSHVYWYRQLPEEGLKFMVYLQKENIIDESGMPKERFSAEFPKEGPSILRIQQVVRGDSAAYFCASSPIQGGSLTGNTIYFGEGSWLTVV.

This clone is labeled medium-sized based on frequency. V gene TRBV6-6 combines with J gene TRBJ1-4; perhaps TRBD1 as D (6 bases). V lost 4 bases to trimming and J lost 8 bases, with 17 bases between them. CDR1 and CDR2 from the germline V gene are MNHNY and SVGAGI (reference sequence). CDR3 size: 15 residues. The CDR3 nucleotides read TGTGCCAGCAGTTCCCCGGGGGGCGGAATGGAAAAACTGTTTTTT. Protein sequence: CASSSPGGGMEKLFF.

The chain has TRBV6-6 and TRBJ1-4, with D uncertain. V was shortened by 6 bases and J by 5 bases, with 16 bases between the two germline ends. CDR1 and CDR2 (germline): MNHNY, SVGAGI (reference sequence). The CDR3 totals 15 residues. CDR3 region: CASSTQSSWNEKLFF. The CDR3, as DNA: TGTGCCAGCAGCACCCAAAGCTCATGGAATGAAAAACTGTTTTTT.

The rearrangement joins TRBV2 to TRBJ1-1; weak D call: TRBD1 (6 bases). Trimming stripped 6 bases from V and 1 base from J, with 18 bases between. The CDR3 is made up of 16 amino acids. Germline lookup yields CDR1 SNHLY and CDR2 FYNNEI. The CDR3: CASRKIPGQANTEAFF. CDR3 DNA: TGTGCCAGCAGAAAGATACCGGGACAAGCGAACACTGAAGCTTTCTTT.

The rearrangement uses TRBV5-1 and TRBJ1-4; TRBD1 matches at 7 bases. The germline CDR1 and CDR2 sequences are SGHRS and YFSETQ. After removal of 4 bases from V and 5 bases from J, the junction contained 5 bases not matched to a gene. CDR3 length: 14 residues. This CDR3 is CASSPTGDNEKLFF. The DNA of the CDR3 is TGCGCCAGCAGCCCTACAGGGGACAATGAAAAACTGTTTTTT.

The chain's CDR3 is CASRRTQFYQSTDTQYF. The CDR3 DNA follows: TGCGCCAGCAGGCGCACCCAATTTTACCAAAGCACAGATACGCAGTATTTT. The chain joins TRBV4-1 to TRBJ2-3; no clear D. Trimming shortened V by 6 bases and J by 0 bases, and 19 bases separated the two germline ends. Germline values: CDR1 MGHRA, CDR2 YSYEKL. The CDR3 runs to 17 residues.

V gene TRBV7-9 combines with J gene TRBJ2-1, with 8 bases matching TRBD2. J was trimmed by 3 bases and V by 6 bases; bases with no gene match: 10. Germline V gives CDR1 SEHNR, CDR2 FQNEAQ (reference sequence). CDR3 length equals 16 residues. The chain's CDR3 is CASSGARGGLYNEQFF. The CDR3 nucleotides read TGTGCCAGCAGTGGGGCCCGGGGGGGCCTCTACAATGAGCAGTTCTTC.

This rearrangement joins TRBV4-2 to TRBJ2-1; 12 nucleotides match TRBD2. V lost 0 bases and J lost 0; bases outside the gene matches: 6. The CDR3 is made up of 19 amino acids. CDR1 and CDR2 (germline): LGHNA, YNFKEQ. The CDR3: CASSQDTSGGLSSYNEQFF. DNA for the CDR3: TGTGCCAGCAGCCAAGATACTAGCGGGGGGTTGAGCTCCTACAATGAGCAGTTCTTC.

The rearrangement joins TRBV28 to TRBJ1-5, with a weak D call TRBD1 (6 bases). CDR1 and CDR2 (germline): MDHEN, SYDVKM. The CDR3 loop spans 15 amino acids. With 5 bases removed from V and 2 bases from J, the gap between germline ends came to 13 bases. The CDR3 region has the DNA TGTGCCAGCAGTCTAGGGGGTACCCGCAATCAGCCCCAGCATTTT. Residues: CASSLGGTRNQPQHF.

The chain is built from TRBV6-1 and TRBJ2-5, with TRBD1 identical over 8 bases. This CDR3 spans 14 amino acids. Germline CDR1 and CDR2: MNHNS and SASEGT. J lost 4 bases, V lost 5 bases, and 6 bases had no gene match. The CDR3: CASSIDRGAETQYF. The CDR3 nucleotides are TGTGCCAGCAGTATCGACAGGGGAGCAGAGACCCAGTACTTC.

V usage is TRBV11-2 and J usage is TRBJ1-5; unclear D gene. V gave up 5 bases and J gave up 3 bases, with 8 bases separating them. The CDR3 has 13 amino acids. CDR1 and CDR2 (germline): SGHAT, FQNNGV. The CDR3 bases are TGTGCCAGCAGCCAAAATCCCAATCAGCCCCAGCATTTT. It yields the protein CASSQNPNQPQHF.

The chain recombines TRBV10-3 with TRBJ2-7, with TRBD1 matching over 8 bases. The V and J ends lost 10 bases and 0 bases, in that order; junction bases with no gene match: 8. Per the germline V gene, CDR1 is ENHRY and CDR2 is SYGVKD. The length of the CDR3 is 14 residues. The CDR3: CATEGQDSSYEQYF. The CDR3 coding sequence is TGTGCCACCGAGGGACAGGACAGCTCCTACGAGCAGTACTTC.

The V gene is TRBV28, the J gene TRBJ1-1, with 10 bases that match TRBD1. This CDR3 contains 13 residues. V shed 8 bases and J 10 bases; nucleotides not matched to a gene: 10. CDR1 MDHEN and CDR2 SYDVKM come from the germline V gene. CDR3 sequence reads: CASLSPDRGRAFF. DNA of the CDR3: TGTGCCAGCCTTAGCCCCGACAGGGGGCGAGCTTTCTTT.

This rearrangement joins TRBV5-1 to TRBJ2-7; TRBD2 is a possible D gene (6 bases). The CDR3 consists of 15 residues. V was pared by 0 bases and J by 4 bases, with 14 bases between. Germline-derived CDR1 and CDR2 are SGHRS and YFSETQ. CDR3 DNA sequence: TGCGCCAGCAGCTTGGGAACGACTAGTGAGTACGAGCAGTACTTC. Protein sequence: CASSLGTTSEYEQYF.

The chain couples TRBV19 to TRBJ2-1; 11 nucleotides line up with TRBD2. The CDR3 has 15 residues. The trim removed 9 bases at V and 6 bases at J, leaving 10 bases unmatched. Germline CDR1 is LNHDA and CDR2 is SQIVND (reference sequence). CDR3 region: CASYDIAGGSNEQFF. CDR3 DNA: TGTGCCAGCTATGATATAGCGGGGGGGAGCAATGAGCAGTTCTTC.